The 28 T cell receptor beta chains listed next were all sequenced from one sample in a study of multiple sclerosis patients with progressive multifocal leukoencephalopathy. Method: immunoSEQ multiplex PCR; TCRdb's copy keeps in-frame clones and lacks some. The data hold tens of thousands of clones, with 88% observed a single time. Indicated time point: before natalizumab initiation. The sample consisted of PBMCs. The receptors originated from a human donor with multiple sclerosis.

J is TRBJ2-5 and V is TRBV28; the D call may be TRBD1 or TRBD2 (5 bases each). The J call is in doubt because the DNA end fits TRBJ2-7 better. Germline-derived CDR1 and CDR2 are MDHEN and SYDVKM. CDR3 size: 12 residues. The CDR3 loop reads CASSGGSYEQYF. In DNA form, the CDR3 reads TGTGCCAGCAGTGGGGGCTCCTACGAGCAGTACTTC.

This chain links TRBV30 with TRBJ2-7; D remains unclear. There are 13 residues in the CDR3. V gave up 2 bases and J gave up 0 bases, with 8 bases separating them. CDR1 and CDR2 (germline): GTSNPN, SVGIG (reference sequence). The CDR3 loop is CAWSLGFSYEQYF. CDR3 nucleotides: TGTGCCTGGAGTTTGGGATTCTCCTACGAGCAGTACTTC.

This sequence joins TRBV7-9 and TRBJ2-3; D unclear. The ends were cut back, 1 base at V and 5 bases at J, with 7 bases in the middle. Germline CDR1 is SEHNR and CDR2 is FQNEAQ (reference sequence). CDR3 length equals 13 residues. CDR3 amino acids: CASSLVSGDTQYF. CDR3 nucleotides: TGTGCCAGCAGCTTAGTATCGGGAGATACGCAGTATTTT.

The chain has TRBV11-2 and TRBJ2-1; TRBD1 matches 8 bases. Germline V CDR1 and CDR2: SGHAT, FQNNGV. Trimming removed 4 bases from V and 11 bases from J; junction bases left unmatched: 13. The CDR3 consists of 15 residues. CDR3 in DNA: TGTGCCAGCAGCTCGCCTGGACAGGGAACACCACAGCAGTTCTTC. Protein product: CASSSPGQGTPQQFF.

This chain's CDR3 is CSADGGGSYEQYF. The CDR3, as DNA: TGCAGCGCCGATGGGGGGGGCTCCTACGAGCAGTACTTC. The rearrangement uses TRBV29-1 and TRBJ2-7, with 7 bases that match TRBD2. The CDR3 totals 13 residues. Germline V lookup: CDR1 SQVTM, CDR2 ANQGSEA. Unmatched junction bases numbered 6, after V lost 7 bases and J lost 0 bases.

This chain connects TRBV30 to TRBJ1-6, with D unresolved. The V gene lost 7 bases and the J gene lost 9 bases, with 13 bases spanning the gap. Germline V CDR1 and CDR2: GTSNPN, SVGIG (reference sequence). This CDR3 contains 12 residues. The CDR3 spells CAFGRMVSPLHF. DNA for the CDR3: TGTGCCTTCGGAAGGATGGTTTCACCCCTCCACTTT.

This rearrangement joins TRBV7-2 to TRBJ1-4, with D hard to call. Germline V gives CDR1 SGHTA, CDR2 FQGNSA. The V gene lost 2 bases and the J gene lost 0 bases, with 7 bases spanning the gap. The CDR3 covers 15 residues. This CDR3 is CASSLLGPTNEKLFF. CDR3 DNA: TGTGCCAGCAGCTTACTTGGTCCAACTAATGAAAAACTGTTTTTT.

This chain links TRBV28 with TRBJ1-5, with TRBD1 matching 10 bases. The germline V gene encodes CDR1 MDHEN and CDR2 SYDVKM. The CDR3 is made up of 15 amino acids. The J segment lost 7 bases and the V segment lost 3 bases, leaving 6 bases of the junction unmatched. CDR3 sequence (DNA): TGTGCCAGCAGTTTCGGGGGACAGGGGTACCAGCCCCAGCATTTT. It translates to CASSFGGQGYQPQHF. The full variable domain, in which reference TRBV28 and TRBJ1-5 provide the parts outside the CDR3, is DVKVTQSSRYLVKRTGEKVFLECVQDMDHENMFWYRQDPGLGLRLIYFSYDVKMKEKGDIPEGYSVSREKKERFSLILESASTNQTSMYLCASSFGGQGYQPQHFGDGTRLSIL.

The chain combines TRBV6-4 with TRBJ2-3; the D gene is possibly TRBD1 (6 bases). CDR3 length equals 15 residues. Germline values: CDR1 MRHNA, CDR2 SNTAGT. V was pared by 0 bases and J by 1 base, with 8 bases between. CDR3 loop: CASSDSPGGTDTQYF. The CDR3 nucleotides read TGTGCCAGCAGTGACTCCCCAGGGGGCACAGATACGCAGTATTTT.

The chain uses TRBV28 and TRBJ2-3; the D is unclear. There are 16 residues in the CDR3. Germline CDR1 and CDR2: MDHEN and SYDVKM. Trimming removed 4 bases from V and 0 bases from J, with 14 bases in between. The DNA of the CDR3 is TGTGCCAGCAGTTCCCTAGGGCAAAGGAGCACAGATACGCAGTATTTT. Protein product: CASSSLGQRSTDTQYF.

There are a few counts of this clone. J is TRBJ2-2 and V is TRBV18; TRBD1 agrees at 7 bases. The CDR3 contains 16 residues. The germline CDR1 and CDR2 sequences are KGHSH and LQKENI. V shed 1 base, J shed 7 bases, and the junction held 9 bases outside the gene matches. CDR3 amino acids: CASSPQKGTVSGELFF. CDR3 in DNA: TGTGCCAGCTCACCACAGAAGGGGACAGTCAGCGGGGAGCTGTTTTTT.

This clone was seen only once. V is TRBV6-1 and J is TRBJ1-1; tentatively, D is TRBD1 (5 bases). Germline CDR1 is MNHNS and CDR2 is SASEGT. The CDR3 length is 14 residues. Trimming removed 6 bases from V and 5 bases from J, with 16 bases in between. This CDR3 is CASSLTREGTEAFF. Here the CDR3 DNA reads TGTGCCAGCAGCCTGACCAGAGAGGGGACTGAAGCTTTCTTT.

This chain links TRBV2 with TRBJ2-1; no firm D call. The CDR3 consists of 14 residues. Trimming took 2 bases from V and 1 from J, leaving 6 bases between them. CDR1 is SNHLY and CDR2 is FYNNEI in the germline V gene. This CDR3 is CASSEKVSYNEQFF. Here the CDR3 DNA reads TGTGCCAGCAGTGAAAAGGTTTCCTACAATGAGCAGTTCTTC.

V gene TRBV21-1 combines with J gene TRBJ1-2. TRBV21-1 is an annotated pseudogene. The CDR3 has 16 residues. CDR3 nucleotides: TGTGCCAGCAGCAATCCAGCCCCTCGGGCGTGCTATGGCTACACCTTC. As protein: CASSNPAPRACYGYTF.

The genes are TRBV6-5 and TRBJ2-1, with 7 bases matching TRBD1. V lost 6 bases to trimming and J lost 0 bases; unmatched junction nucleotides: 2. The CDR3 is made up of 14 amino acids. The germline CDR1 and CDR2 sequences are MNHEY and SVGAGI. The CDR3 region has the DNA TGTGCCAGCAGCAGGGACAGCTCCTACAATGAGCAGTTCTTC. This codes for CASSRDSSYNEQFF.

This rearrangement joins TRBV2 to TRBJ2-1; 8 positions match TRBD1. The length of the CDR3 is 15 residues. The ends lost 2 bases at V and 9 bases at J; junction bases unmatched: 9. Germline CDR1 SNHLY, CDR2 FYNNEI. The CDR3 reads CASSERLTGDTEQFF. In DNA, the CDR3 is TGTGCCAGCAGTGAAAGGTTGACAGGGGATACTGAGCAGTTCTTC.

V usage is TRBV14 and J usage is TRBJ1-3; D uncertain. The CDR3 extends over 13 amino acids. The V and J ends lost 1 base and 1 base respectively, with 2 bases between them. CDR1 is SGHDN, CDR2 FVKESK, per germline. CDR3 sequence (DNA): TGTGCCAGCAGCCAAGCTTCTGGAAACACCATATATTTT. This codes for CASSQASGNTIYF.

The rearrangement uses TRBV10-2 and TRBJ1-5, with 12 nucleotides matching TRBD1. CDR1 WSHSY and CDR2 SAAADI come from the germline V gene. The CDR3 totals 20 residues. V dropped 0 bases and J dropped 1; count of bases not matched to a gene: 10. CDR3 in DNA: TGCGCCAGCAGTGAGTCCCCCGGGACAGGGGGCTTTGGAAGCAATCAGCCCCAGCATTTT. It yields the protein CASSESPGTGGFGSNQPQHF.

V usage is TRBV29-1 and J usage is TRBJ1-2, with TRBD1 identical over 10 bases. The CDR3 spans 13 residues. The germline V gene encodes CDR1 SQVTM and CDR2 ANQGSEA. The V segment lost 6 bases and the J segment 8 bases; nucleotides outside the gene matches: 9. The CDR3 protein is CSVPRQGAGGYTF. CDR3 nucleotides: TGCAGCGTCCCTAGACAGGGGGCTGGAGGCTACACCTTC.

The chain carries TRBV6-5 and TRBJ2-1; D perhaps matches TRBD2 (5 bases). Germline loops: CDR1 MNHEY, CDR2 SVGAGI. The V end was cut by 8 bases, the J end by 0 bases, with 11 bases between. The CDR3 contains 14 residues. The CDR3 DNA sequence: TGTGCCAGCGGGTTTAGCGACTCCTACAATGAGCAGTTCTTC. Encoded protein: CASGFSDSYNEQFF.

Comments on this clone: Compared with germline, one end of the junction differs, possibly owing to a read error. This chain links TRBV7-7 with TRBJ2-2; D gene uncertain. CDR3 size: 14 residues. CDR1 is SSHAT, CDR2 FNYEAQ, per germline (reference sequence). The chain's CDR3 is CASSLNAYTGELFF. DNA of the CDR3: TGTGCTAGCAGCCTAAACGCCTACACCGGGGAGCTGTTTTTT.

The gene calls are TRBV25-1 and TRBJ2-5; D may be TRBD2 (7 bases). The CDR3 spans 16 residues. CDR1 is MGHDK and CDR2 is SYGVNS in the germline V gene. The V end lost 3 bases, the J end lost 0 bases, and 14 bases lay between the germline ends. The CDR3 here is CASSDGAGANQETQYF. The CDR3 DNA reads as TGTGCCAGCAGTGACGGTGCGGGGGCTAACCAAGAGACCCAGTACTTC.

This clone was detected a few times. This chain joins TRBV5-6 and TRBJ2-5; D is possibly TRBD1 (6 bases). The CDR3 runs to 16 residues. Trimming shortened V by 2 bases and J by 4 bases, and 18 bases separated the two germline ends. Germline assignment: CDR1 SGHDT and CDR2 YYEEEE. In DNA form, the CDR3 reads TGTGCCAGCAGCTTCATTGCGCAGGGGAACGGAGAGACCCAGTACTTC. Amino acids: CASSFIAQGNGETQYF.

This chain uses TRBV6-6 with TRBJ2-2; D unresolved. V was pared by 2 bases and J by 3 bases, with 4 bases between. This CDR3 is 13 amino acids long. CDR1 and CDR2 (germline): MNHNY, SVGAGI (reference sequence). CDR3 DNA sequence: TGTGCCAGCAGTTACGGGGACACCGGGGAGCTGTTTTTT. Translating gives CASSYGDTGELFF.

This chain connects TRBV29-1 to TRBJ2-5; the match to TRBD1 covers 8 bases. The J call is in doubt because the DNA end fits TRBJ2-7 better. The CDR3 is 14 amino acids. Germline CDR1 and CDR2: SQVTM and ANQGSEA. CDR3 in DNA: TGCAGCGTTGTCCCGGACAGGGATATCGACGAGCAGTACTTC. It codes for CSVVPDRDIDEQYF.

Written as DNA, the CDR3 is TGTGCCAGCAGCATACAGGGGGCAGCGTCTCGCTACGAGCAGTACTTC. Protein product: CASSIQGAASRYEQYF. The genes are TRBV7-9 and TRBJ2-7; TRBD1 matches at 9 bases. The germline V gene has CDR1 SEHNR and CDR2 FQNEAQ (reference sequence). This CDR3 has 16 residues. J gave up 3 bases and V 5 bases, and 11 bases lay outside the gene matches. Together with reference TRBV7-9 and TRBJ2-7, the CDR3 gives the full variable domain: DTGVSQNPRHKITKRGQNVTFRCDPISEHNRLYWYRQTLGQGPEFLTYFQNEAQLEKSRLLSDRFSAERPKGSFSTLEIQRTEQGDSAMYLCASSIQGAASRYEQYFGPGTRLTVT.

The CDR3 spells CASSSSTGDTQYF. The CDR3, as DNA: TGTGCCAGCAGCTCGTCGACAGGAGATACGCAGTATTTT. The genes are TRBV5-4 and TRBJ2-3; a possible D gene is TRBD1 (6 bases). CDR3 length equals 13 residues. V was clipped by 3 bases and J by 5 bases, with 10 bases between them. Germline values: CDR1 SGHNT, CDR2 YYREEE (reference sequence).

V and J are TRBV9 and TRBJ1-3; 7 nucleotides align to TRBD1. CDR3 length equals 15 residues. The germline V gene encodes CDR1 SGDLS and CDR2 YYNGEE. Unmatched junction bases numbered 3, after V lost 3 bases and J lost 0 bases. CDR3 DNA: TGTGCCAGCAGCGCGGGACAGAGCTCTGGAAACACCATATATTTT. Protein sequence: CASSAGQSSGNTIYF.